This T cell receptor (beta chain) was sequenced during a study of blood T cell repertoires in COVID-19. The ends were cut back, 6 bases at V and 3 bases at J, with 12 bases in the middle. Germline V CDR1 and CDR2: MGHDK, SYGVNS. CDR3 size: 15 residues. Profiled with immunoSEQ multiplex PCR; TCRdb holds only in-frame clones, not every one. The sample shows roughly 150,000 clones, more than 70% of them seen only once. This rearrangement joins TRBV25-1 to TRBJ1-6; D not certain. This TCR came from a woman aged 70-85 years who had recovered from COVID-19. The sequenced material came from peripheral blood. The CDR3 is CASREHGSYNSPLHF. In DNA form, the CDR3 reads TGTGCCAGCAGGGAACACGGTAGCTATAATTCACCCCTCCACTTT. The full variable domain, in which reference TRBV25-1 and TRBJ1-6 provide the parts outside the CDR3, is EADIYQTPRYLVIGTGKKITLECSQTMGHDKMYWYQQDPGMELHLIHYSYGVNSTEKGDLSSESTVSRIRTEHFPLTLESARPSHTSQYLCASREHGSYNSPLHFGNGTRLTVT.